These 20 T cell receptor beta chains came from one sample sequenced in a study of T cell responses to AZD1222 COVID-19 vaccine. Generated by immunoSEQ multiplex PCR, the TCRdb table keeps only in-frame clones and is missing some. The profile shows approximately 85,000 clones, 80% to 90% of them singletons. The material was peripheral blood, obtained on day 0 of AZD1222 vaccination. The receptors were gathered from an adult in good health.

The chain combines TRBV7-2 with TRBJ2-7; TRBD2 is a possible D gene (7 bases). CDR1 and CDR2 (germline): SGHTA, FQGNSA. V dropped 5 bases and J dropped 3 bases, with 14 bases sitting between them. The CDR3 has 14 amino acids. The chain's CDR3 is CASSHRDYGYEQYF. The CDR3 DNA follows: TGTGCCAGCAGCCACAGGGACTACGGCTACGAGCAGTACTTC.

The CDR3 loop reads CASSYSMSNQPQHF. CDR3 DNA: TGTGCCAGCAGTTACTCGATGTCCAATCAGCCCCAGCATTTT. The gene calls are TRBV6-2 or TRBV6-3 and TRBJ1-5; the D is unclear. V lost 0 bases to trimming and J lost 3 bases, with 6 bases between them. Germline CDR1 and CDR2: MNHEY and SVGEGT. This CDR3 is 14 amino acids long.

CDR3 protein: CATVGDPNTEAFF. The CDR3 region has the DNA TGTGCCACCGTGGGGGATCCGAACACTGAAGCTTTCTTT. V is TRBV24-1 and J is TRBJ1-1; the D gene is possibly TRBD1 (5 bases). Germline CDR1 reads KGHDR; CDR2 reads SFDVKD. CDR3 size: 13 residues. The V and J ends lost 9 bases and 1 base respectively, with 11 bases between them.

The chain recombines TRBV29-1 with TRBJ1-5, with 7 bases lining up with TRBD1. CDR3 size: 13 residues. V lost 7 bases, J lost 3 bases, and 6 bases stayed unmatched. Germline CDR1 and CDR2: SQVTM and ANQGSEA. The CDR3 DNA follows: TGCAGCGCCGGACAGGACAACAATCAGCCCCAGCATTTT. Amino acid sequence: CSAGQDNNQPQHF.

The chain has TRBV9 and TRBJ2-2; 11 bases are shared with TRBD2. The CDR3 runs 16 residues. Germline CDR1 and CDR2: SGDLS and YYNGEE. V shed 4 bases, J shed 7 bases, and the junction held 9 bases outside the gene matches. The chain's CDR3 is CASSILTSGIGGELFF. The CDR3 DNA sequence: TGTGCCAGCAGCATCCTGACTAGCGGGATTGGCGGGGAGCTGTTTTTT. The whole variable domain, remainder taken from reference TRBV9 and TRBJ2-2, is DSGVTQTPKHLITATGQRVTLRCSPRSGDLSVYWYQQSLDQGLQFLIQYYNGEERAKGNILERFSAQQFPDLHSELNLSSLELGDSALYFCASSILTSGIGGELFFGEGSRLTVL.

CDR3 DNA sequence: TGTGCCAGTAGTATCAGTACAGACAATCAGCCCCAGCATTTT. This gives the protein CASSISTDNQPQHF. V gene TRBV19 combines with J gene TRBJ1-5; unclear D gene. Trimming pared 3 bases from V and 3 bases from J, leaving 9 bases between. Germline V gives CDR1 LNHDA, CDR2 SQIVND (reference sequence). The CDR3 covers 14 residues. The entire variable domain, with the rest obtained from reference TRBV19 and TRBJ1-5, is as follows: DGGITQSPKYLFRKEGQNVTLSCEQNLNHDAMYWYRQDPGQGLRLIYYSQIVNDFQKGDIAEGYSVSREKKESFPLTVTSAQKNPTAFYLCASSISTDNQPQHFGDGTRLSIL.

This sequence joins TRBV7-2 and TRBJ2-2, with 10 bases aligning to TRBD2. This CDR3 region has 16 residues. V shed 5 bases, J shed 10 bases, and the junction held 13 bases outside the gene matches. The germline V gene has CDR1 SGHTA and CDR2 FQGNSA. CDR3 nucleotide sequence: TGTGCCAGCAGCCCTCCCAGCGGGAGGGCCCTCGTGGAGCTGTTTTTT. Its protein is CASSPPSGRALVELFF.

This chain joins TRBV5-1 and TRBJ2-7, with TRBD1 identical over 7 bases. The germline CDR1 and CDR2 sequences are SGHRS and YFSETQ. The V and J ends lost 5 bases and 1 base, in that order; junction bases with no gene match: 9. There are 15 residues in the CDR3. CDR3 amino acids: CASRQTGTESYEQYF. Here the CDR3 DNA reads TGCGCCAGCAGACAAACCGGGACAGAGTCCTACGAGCAGTACTTC. The full variable domain, its missing parts supplied by reference TRBV5-1 and TRBJ2-7, is KAGVTQTPRYLIKTRGQQVTLSCSPISGHRSVSWYQQTPGQGLQFLFEYFSETQRNKGNFPGRFSGRQFSNSRSEMNVSTLELGDSALYLCASRQTGTESYEQYFGPGTRLTVT.

This clone has more than one count but fewer than ten. The CDR3 reads CASTSLDLGEKLFF. CDR3 DNA: TGTGCCAGCACCTCCTTGGACCTTGGTGAAAAACTGTTTTTT. The chain has TRBV7-9 and TRBJ1-4; D is unclear. The CDR3 is 14 amino acids. V was cut by 7 bases and J by 7 bases, with 16 bases left in between. Germline loops: CDR1 SEHNR, CDR2 FQNEAQ (reference sequence).

This clone was detected only once. The rearrangement uses TRBV11-2 and TRBJ2-7; possibly TRBD2 for D (6 bases). V was cut by 3 bases and J by 2 bases, with 14 bases left in between. There are 15 residues in the CDR3. In germline, CDR1 is SGHAT, CDR2 FQNNGV. The CDR3 here is CASSFAGKVAYEQYF. CDR3 nucleotides: TGTGCCAGCAGCTTCGCGGGGAAGGTAGCCTACGAGCAGTACTTC.

The chain joins TRBV18 to TRBJ2-7; TRBD1 agrees at 12 bases. Germline CDR1 KGHSH, CDR2 LQKENI. This CDR3 is built from 14 residues. V lost 4 bases, J lost 3 bases, and 1 base stayed unmatched. DNA for the CDR3: TGTGCCAGCTCACGGGACAGGGGGCACTACGAGCAGTACTTC. Translating it yields CASSRDRGHYEQYF.

The chain combines TRBV7-2 with TRBJ2-7; a possible D gene is TRBD2 (5 bases). V lost 3 bases and J 12 bases, leaving 15 bases between the germline ends. The CDR3 is 12 residues long. The germline V gene has CDR1 SGHTA and CDR2 FQGNSA. This chain's CDR3 is CASSFPLASLYF. The CDR3 DNA reads TGTGCCAGCAGCTTCCCCCTAGCCTCGTTGTACTTC.

The chain couples TRBV18 to TRBJ2-7; D gene uncertain. This CDR3 has 13 residues. CDR1 is KGHSH, CDR2 LQKENI, per germline. V was pared by 3 bases and J by 2 bases, with 8 bases between. CDR3 amino acids: CASSPDQTYEQYF. The CDR3, as DNA: TGTGCCAGCTCACCTGACCAGACCTACGAGCAGTACTTC.

This clone was observed a few times. The chain links TRBV29-1 to TRBJ1-2; D is possibly TRBD1 (5 bases). The CDR3 contains 12 residues. V lost 7 bases to trimming and J lost 5 bases, with 14 bases between them. From germline, CDR1 is SQVTM and CDR2 ANQGSEA. The CDR3 spells CSALGTDYGYTF. DNA for the CDR3: TGCAGCGCACTTGGGACTGATTATGGCTACACCTTC.

Judged by abundance, this clone is medium-sized. The rearrangement uses TRBV4-3 and TRBJ2-5; 9 bases fit TRBD1. Germline loops: CDR1 LGHNA, CDR2 YSLEER. V dropped 0 bases and J dropped 5; count of bases not matched to a gene: 7. The CDR3 is 16 residues long. DNA of the CDR3: TGCGCCAGCAGCCAAGATACGGGACAGGGTTTCGAGACCCAGTACTTC. Translated, it gives CASSQDTGQGFETQYF.

The V gene is TRBV7-9, the J gene TRBJ2-5; TRBD2 matches at 8 bases. CDR3 size: 15 residues. With V trimmed by 0 bases and J by 5 bases, 5 bases remained unmatched. CDR1 and CDR2 from the germline V gene are SEHNR and FQNEAQ (reference sequence). CDR3 in amino acids: CASSLATGGGETQYF. The CDR3 DNA reads as TGTGCCAGCAGCTTAGCGACAGGCGGGGGGGAGACCCAGTACTTC.

This rearrangement joins TRBV3-1 (or the pseudogene TRBV3-2) to TRBJ2-7, with 9 bases lining up with TRBD1. Germline assignment: CDR1 LGHDT and CDR2 YNNKEL (reference sequence). This CDR3 contains 14 residues. V was clipped by 3 bases and J by 6 bases; unmatched bases: 6. Here the CDR3 DNA reads TGTGCCAGCAGCCAGGGGTACAGGGGGCTCGAGCAGTACTTC. It is translated as CASSQGYRGLEQYF.

This clone was detected a few times. This rearrangement joins TRBV4-2 to TRBJ1-5; D uncertain. This CDR3 contains 18 residues. V lost 0 bases and J lost 2, with 17 bases in between. CDR1 and CDR2 (germline): LGHNA, YNFKEQ. In DNA form, the CDR3 reads TGTGCCAGCAGCCAAGATAACCGGGGTTATTATGGCAATCAGCCCCAGCATTTT. This translates into CASSQDNRGYYGNQPQHF.

This chain uses TRBV30 with TRBJ2-1, with no clear D. Trimming cost V 1 base and J 6 bases, with 13 bases left between them. CDR3 size: 14 residues. The germline V gene encodes CDR1 GTSNPN and CDR2 SVGIG (reference sequence). CDR3 in amino acids: CAWSGTLIGNEQFF. In nucleotides, the CDR3 is TGTGCCTGGAGTGGAACTTTAATAGGCAATGAGCAGTTCTTC.

The CDR3 reads CASSQEGQIGPLLPNYGYTF. The CDR3 DNA is TGTGCCAGCAGCCAAGAAGGGCAGATCGGGCCTTTACTCCCTAACTATGGCTACACCTTC. The rearrangement joins TRBV14 to TRBJ1-2; no definite D call. CDR3 length: 20 amino acids. The V and J ends lost 0 bases and 0 bases respectively, with 23 bases between them. Germline V gene data show CDR1 as SGHDN and CDR2 as FVKESK.